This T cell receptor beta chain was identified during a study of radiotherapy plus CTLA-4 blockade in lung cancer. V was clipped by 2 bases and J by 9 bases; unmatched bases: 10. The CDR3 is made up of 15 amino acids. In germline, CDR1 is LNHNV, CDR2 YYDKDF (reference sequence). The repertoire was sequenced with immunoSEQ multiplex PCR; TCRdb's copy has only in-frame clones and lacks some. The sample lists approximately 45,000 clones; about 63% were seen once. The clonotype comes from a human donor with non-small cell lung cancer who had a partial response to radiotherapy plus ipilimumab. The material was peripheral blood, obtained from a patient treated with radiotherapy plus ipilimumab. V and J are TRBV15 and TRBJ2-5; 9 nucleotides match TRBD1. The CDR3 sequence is CATSRTLGTGRAQYF. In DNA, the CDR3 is TGTGCCACCAGCAGAACGCTGGGGACAGGGAGAGCCCAGTACTTC.